Detailed here is one T cell receptor (beta chain). Its target is unknown. The sample originates from a study of OX40 agonist ivuxolimab in advanced cancers. Study as a whole: From 23 to 79 years was the age range, with a mean of around 56 years, and approximately 80% were male. Study results and limitations: CD8+ T cells showed, on average, more clonal expansion than CD4+ cells. Some nonresponders additionally presented with little normalized T-cell clonal expansion.

Generated by immunoSEQ multiplex PCR, the TCRdb table keeps only in-frame clones and is missing some. The table records about 62,000 clones, approximately 92% of them present only once. The TCR sequence derives from an adult with an advanced solid tumor such as melanoma, head and neck, liver or kidney cancer. Sequencing used CD4+ or CD8+ T cells sorted from blood, obtained in a trial of the OX40 agonist ivuxolimab.

Written as DNA, the CDR3 is TGCGCCAGCAGCTTGGTCGGGGGGCAGGGTATTTACGAGCAGTACTTC. This codes for CASSLVGGQGIYEQYF. The rearrangement uses TRBV5-1 and TRBJ2-7; weak D call: TRBD2 (7 bases). V was trimmed by 0 bases and J by 4 bases, leaving 17 bases between them. CDR3 length: 16 amino acids. Germline V gene data show CDR1 as SGHRS and CDR2 as YFSETQ.